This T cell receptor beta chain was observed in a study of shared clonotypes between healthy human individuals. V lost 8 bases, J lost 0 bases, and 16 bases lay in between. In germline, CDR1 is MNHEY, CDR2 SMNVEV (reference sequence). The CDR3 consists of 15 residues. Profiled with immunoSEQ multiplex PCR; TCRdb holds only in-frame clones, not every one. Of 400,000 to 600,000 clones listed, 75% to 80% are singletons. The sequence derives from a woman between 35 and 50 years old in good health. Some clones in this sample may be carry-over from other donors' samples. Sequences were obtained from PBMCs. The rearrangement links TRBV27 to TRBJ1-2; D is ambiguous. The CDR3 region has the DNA TGTGCCAGCCCCCGGGTAGGATTTCCTAACTATGGCTACACCTTC. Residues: CASPRVGFPNYGYTF.